This T cell receptor (beta chain) came from a study of T cell responses to AZD1222 COVID-19 vaccine. The CDR3 runs 13 residues. With 7 bases removed from V and 0 bases from J, the gap between germline ends came to 10 bases. Germline V gene data show CDR1 as SGHRS and CDR2 as YFSETQ. This table comes from immunoSEQ multiplex PCR, and its TCRdb copy is limited to in-frame clones, with some not included. The sample lists 100,000 to 120,000 clones; about nine tenths were seen once. This sequence originates from an adult in good health. The chain uses TRBV5-1 and TRBJ1-1; D not resolved. The sample consisted of peripheral blood, taken on day 0 of AZD1222 vaccination. In DNA form, the CDR3 reads TGCGCCAGCGACCTGACACTGAACACTGAAGCTTTCTTT. Translation: CASDLTLNTEAFF.